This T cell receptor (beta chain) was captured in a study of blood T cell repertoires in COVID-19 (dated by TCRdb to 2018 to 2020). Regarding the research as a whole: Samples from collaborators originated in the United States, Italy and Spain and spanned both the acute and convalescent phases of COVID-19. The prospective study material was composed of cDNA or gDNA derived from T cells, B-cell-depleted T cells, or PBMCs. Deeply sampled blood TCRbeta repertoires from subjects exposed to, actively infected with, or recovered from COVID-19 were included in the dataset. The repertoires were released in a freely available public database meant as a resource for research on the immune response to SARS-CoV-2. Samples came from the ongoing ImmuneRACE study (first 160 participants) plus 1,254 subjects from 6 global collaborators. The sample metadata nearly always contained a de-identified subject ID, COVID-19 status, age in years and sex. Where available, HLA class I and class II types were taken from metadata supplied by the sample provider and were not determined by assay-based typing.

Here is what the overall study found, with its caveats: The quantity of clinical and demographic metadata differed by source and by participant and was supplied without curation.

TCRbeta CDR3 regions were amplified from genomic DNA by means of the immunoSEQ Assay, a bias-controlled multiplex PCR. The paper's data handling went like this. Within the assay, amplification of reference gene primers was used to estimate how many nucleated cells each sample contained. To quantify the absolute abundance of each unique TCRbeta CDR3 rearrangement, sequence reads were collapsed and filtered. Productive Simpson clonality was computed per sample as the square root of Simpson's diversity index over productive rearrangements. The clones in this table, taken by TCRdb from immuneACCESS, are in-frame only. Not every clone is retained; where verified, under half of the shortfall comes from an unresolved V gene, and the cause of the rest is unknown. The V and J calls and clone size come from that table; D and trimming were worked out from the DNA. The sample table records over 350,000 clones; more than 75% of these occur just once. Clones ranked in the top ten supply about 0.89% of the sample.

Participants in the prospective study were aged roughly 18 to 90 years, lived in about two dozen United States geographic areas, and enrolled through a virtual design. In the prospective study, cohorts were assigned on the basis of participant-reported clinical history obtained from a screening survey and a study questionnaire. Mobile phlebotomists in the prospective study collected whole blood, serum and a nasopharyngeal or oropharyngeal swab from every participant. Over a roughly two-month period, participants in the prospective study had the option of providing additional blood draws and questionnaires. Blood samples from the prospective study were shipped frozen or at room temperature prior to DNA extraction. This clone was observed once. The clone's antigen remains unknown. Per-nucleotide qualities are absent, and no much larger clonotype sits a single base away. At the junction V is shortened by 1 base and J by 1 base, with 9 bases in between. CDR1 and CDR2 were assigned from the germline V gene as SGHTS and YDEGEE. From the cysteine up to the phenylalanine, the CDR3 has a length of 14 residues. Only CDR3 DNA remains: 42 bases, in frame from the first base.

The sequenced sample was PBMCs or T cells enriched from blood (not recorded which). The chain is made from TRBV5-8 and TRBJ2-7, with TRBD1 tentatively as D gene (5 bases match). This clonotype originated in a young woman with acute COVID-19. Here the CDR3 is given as CASSLLQGSYEQYF. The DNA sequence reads TGTGCCAGCAGCTTGTTGCAGGGTTCCTACGAGCAGTACTTC. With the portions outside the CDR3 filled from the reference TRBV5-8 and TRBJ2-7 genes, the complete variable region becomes EAGVTQSPTHLIKTRGQQATLRCSPISGHTSVYWYQQALGLGLQFLLWYDEGEERNRGNFPPRFSGRQFPNYSSELNVNALELEDSALYLCASSLLQGSYEQYFGPGTRLTVT.